One sample yielded the 30 T cell receptor beta chains listed below, sequenced in a study of cytotoxic CD8 clonotypes in ibrutinib-treated CLL. Repertoires were generated with immunoSEQ multiplex PCR, while TCRdb's copy carries only in-frame clones and drops some. Here the sample spans over 100,000 clones, 58% being singletons. The source material was PBMCs, sampled after 24 months of ibrutinib treatment. The receptors were sampled from a human donor with chronic lymphocytic leukemia.

The chain has TRBV5-8 and TRBJ2-3; TRBD2 aligns across 7 bases. This CDR3 has 13 residues. Germline CDR1 reads SGHTS; CDR2 reads YDEGEE. Unmatched junction bases numbered 10, after V lost 9 bases and J lost 6 bases. CDR3 protein: CANGLAARDTQYF. The DNA for the CDR3 is TGTGCCAACGGGCTAGCGGCAAGGGATACGCAGTATTTT.

This chain uses TRBV7-3 with TRBJ2-1, with TRBD2 matching 11 bases. J was trimmed by 6 bases and V by 0 bases; bases with no gene match: 4. From germline, CDR1 is SGHTA and CDR2 FQGTGA. This CDR3 has 16 residues. CDR3 coding DNA: TGTGCCAGCAGCTTAACGATAGGACTAGCGGGCAATGAGCAGTTCTTC. Encoded protein: CASSLTIGLAGNEQFF.

The rearrangement joins TRBV10-1 to TRBJ1-1; 8 positions agree with TRBD1. Germline lookup yields CDR1 WNHNN and CDR2 SYGVQD (reference sequence). V was clipped by 2 bases and J by 6 bases; unmatched bases: 5. This CDR3 is built from 14 residues. This chain's CDR3 is CASSETGGRAEAFF. The CDR3 region has the DNA TGCGCCAGCAGTGAGACAGGGGGAAGGGCTGAAGCTTTCTTT.

The genes are TRBV25-1 and TRBJ2-2; a possible D gene is TRBD2 (6 bases). V was pared by 6 bases and J by 6 bases, with 11 bases between. CDR1 is MGHDK, CDR2 SYGVNS, per germline. CDR3 size: 13 residues. The CDR3 reads CASRGTGAGELFF. CDR3 in DNA: TGTGCCAGCAGGGGGACGGGAGCCGGGGAGCTGTTTTTT. The complete variable domain, with remaining parts taken from reference TRBV25-1 and TRBJ2-2, reads EADIYQTPRYLVIGTGKKITLECSQTMGHDKMYWYQQDPGMELHLIHYSYGVNSTEKGDLSSESTVSRIRTEHFPLTLESARPSHTSQYLCASRGTGAGELFFGEGSRLTVL.

The V gene is TRBV4-1, the J gene TRBJ1-1; weak D call: TRBD1 (6 bases). This CDR3 region has 15 residues. Per germline, CDR1 MGHRA and CDR2 YSYEKL. Deletions cut 4 bases from V and 9 bases from J, with 21 bases between. CDR3 residues: CASSRNGQPGEKAFF. CDR3 DNA sequence: TGCGCCAGCAGCCGAAACGGACAGCCTGGGGAGAAAGCTTTCTTT.

The J gene is TRBJ1-3, the V gene TRBV4-1; 7 nucleotides line up with TRBD1. With 6 bases clipped from V and 2 bases from J, the junction kept 7 bases outside the gene matches. Germline values: CDR1 MGHRA, CDR2 YSYEKL. This CDR3 is 15 amino acids long. The DNA for the CDR3 is TGCGCCAGCAGTCGAACAGGGGACGCTGGAAACACCATATATTTT. It yields the protein CASSRTGDAGNTIYF.

This clone was recorded at least ten times. The chain uses TRBV6-1 and TRBJ2-7; D is perhaps TRBD1 or TRBD2 (6 bases each). Germline CDR1 MNHNS, CDR2 SASEGT. V lost 3 bases, J lost 1 base, and 13 bases lay in between. There are 15 residues in the CDR3. DNA for the CDR3: TGTGCCAGCAGTGATACAGGGAGGAAATCCTACGAGCAGTACTTC. Protein product: CASSDTGRKSYEQYF.

This sequence joins TRBV6-5 and TRBJ1-1; D might be TRBD1 (5 bases). Per the germline V gene, CDR1 is MNHEY and CDR2 is SVGAGI. CDR3 length: 14 amino acids. The V gene lost 0 bases and the J gene lost 6 bases, with 11 bases spanning the gap. This CDR3 is CASSYSPTVPEAFF. The CDR3 DNA is TGTGCCAGCAGTTACTCGCCGACAGTCCCTGAAGCTTTCTTT.

J is TRBJ2-7 and V is TRBV14; 11 nucleotides agree with TRBD2. The CDR3 has 15 residues. Germline CDR1 and CDR2: SGHDN and FVKESK. J gave up 2 bases and V 3 bases, and 3 bases lay outside the gene matches. CDR3 coding DNA: TGTGCCAGCAGCCACCTAGCGGGGGGACCCTACGAGCAGTACTTC. It yields the protein CASSHLAGGPYEQYF.

The rearrangement joins TRBV19 to TRBJ2-7; D perhaps matches TRBD2 (7 bases). CDR3 length: 16 residues. V was clipped by 5 bases and J by 0 bases, with 17 bases between them. Germline V lookup: CDR1 LNHDA, CDR2 SQIVND (reference sequence). CDR3 coding DNA: TGTGCCAGTAGTCCCTCCCCCGGGGGGCGCTCCTACGAGCAGTACTTC. It translates to CASSPSPGGRSYEQYF.

The V call is TRBV29-1, the J call TRBJ2-5; TRBD2 aligns across 15 bases. Looked up from germline, CDR1 is SQVTM and CDR2 is ANQGSEA. The junction had 10 bases not matched to a gene; V was cut back by 0 bases and J by 5 bases. The CDR3 extends over 18 amino acids. CDR3 in DNA: TGCAGCGTTGAAGATCAACAGGGACTAGCGGGGGGTAGGGAGACCCAGTACTTC. Translating gives CSVEDQQGLAGGRETQYF.

The chain links TRBV9 to TRBJ2-3; 8 nucleotides align to TRBD2. The germline V gene encodes CDR1 SGDLS and CDR2 YYNGEE. This CDR3 has 15 residues. The ends lost 3 bases at V and 2 bases at J; junction bases unmatched: 5. CDR3 sequence: CASSEPGLDTDTQYF. For the CDR3, the DNA is TGTGCCAGCAGCGAGCCGGGACTAGACACAGATACGCAGTATTTT.

The rearrangement uses TRBV18 and TRBJ1-1; D not resolved. The V gene's germline CDR1 is KGHSH and CDR2 LQKENI. V was trimmed by 3 bases and J by 0 bases, leaving 8 bases between them. This CDR3 has 14 amino acids. The CDR3 sequence is CASSPSSLNTEAFF. As DNA, the CDR3 is TGTGCCAGCTCACCGTCTTCGTTGAACACTGAAGCTTTCTTT.

J is TRBJ1-1 and V is TRBV7-9; D is ambiguous. The CDR3 loop spans 13 amino acids. CDR1 and CDR2 (germline): SEHNR, FQNEAQ (reference sequence). Trimming took 5 bases from V and 5 from J, leaving 12 bases between them. The CDR3 DNA follows: TGTGCCAGCAGCCACGGAGGTTTGACTGAAGCTTTCTTT. This encodes CASSHGGLTEAFF.

The chain combines TRBV10-1 with TRBJ2-7, with 9 bases fitting TRBD1. Germline values: CDR1 WNHNN, CDR2 SYGVQD (reference sequence). With 5 bases clipped from V and 6 bases from J, the junction kept 8 bases outside the gene matches. The CDR3 length is 14 residues. CDR3 sequence (DNA): TGCGCCAGCAGTCCGACAGGGGGGAAAGGCGAGCAGTACTTC. This translates into CASSPTGGKGEQYF.

This rearrangement joins TRBV18 to TRBJ1-5; 8 bases align to TRBD1. This CDR3 has 15 amino acids. Germline V gene lookup returns CDR1 KGHSH and CDR2 LQKENI. Trimming cost V 6 bases and J 2 bases; bases outside gene matches: 6. CDR3 residues: CASSPETGGNQPQHF. For the CDR3, the DNA is TGTGCCAGCTCCCCCGAGACAGGGGGCAATCAGCCCCAGCATTTT.

This clone was found a few times. The chain recombines TRBV18 with TRBJ2-4; D assignment may be TRBD1 or TRBD2 (5 bases each). The CDR3 runs 14 residues. Trimming left V 3 bases short and J 7 bases short, with 13 bases between. Germline loops: CDR1 KGHSH, CDR2 LQKENI. This chain's CDR3 is CASSPGQGVNIQYF. CDR3 nucleotide sequence: TGTGCCAGCTCACCGGGGCAGGGAGTTAACATTCAGTACTTC. Full variable domain (rest looked up from reference TRBV18 and TRBJ2-4): NAGVMQNPRHLVRRRGQEARLRCSPMKGHSHVYWYRQLPEEGLKFMVYLQKENIIDESGMPKERFSAEFPKEGPSILRIQQVVRGDSAAYFCASSPGQGVNIQYFGAGTRLSVL.

The rearrangement links TRBV10-2 to TRBJ2-7; tentative D call: TRBD1 (5 bases). V was trimmed by 6 bases and J by 4 bases, leaving 10 bases between them. The germline CDR1 and CDR2 sequences are WSHSY and SAAADI. The CDR3 has 12 residues. The CDR3 nucleotides read TGCGCCAGCAGAGACCAGGGTTACGAGCAGTACTTC. It yields the protein CASRDQGYEQYF.

V and J are TRBV6-1 and TRBJ2-2; no definite D call. Germline-derived CDR1 and CDR2 are MNHNS and SASEGT. V lost 3 bases and J lost 5, with 13 bases in between. CDR3 length: 15 residues. This CDR3 reads CASSDLAAATGELFF. The CDR3 DNA follows: TGTGCCAGCAGTGATTTGGCCGCGGCGACCGGGGAGCTGTTTTTT.

The chain combines TRBV27 with TRBJ2-1, with D maybe TRBD1 (7 bases). CDR3 length: 16 residues. The germline V gene encodes CDR1 MNHEY and CDR2 SMNVEV (reference sequence). Trimming cost V 6 bases and J 1 base, with 16 bases left between them. The CDR3 nucleotides read TGTGCCAGCAGGATAATGCAGGGGGGATCCTACAATGAGCAGTTCTTC. Translated: CASRIMQGGSYNEQFF.

This chain uses TRBV6-5 with TRBJ1-1; no reliable D call. This CDR3 region has 14 residues. V gave up 2 bases and J gave up 2 bases, with 9 bases separating them. Per germline, CDR1 MNHEY and CDR2 SVGAGI. CDR3 nucleotide sequence: TGTGCCAGCAGTTACGACCGACATAACACTGAAGCTTTCTTT. Its protein product is CASSYDRHNTEAFF.

This clone appeared a few times. J is TRBJ1-2 and V is TRBV6-1; 7 bases map to TRBD1. Germline values: CDR1 MNHNS, CDR2 SASEGT. V shed 7 bases and J 5 bases; nucleotides not matched to a gene: 7. The CDR3 runs 13 residues. The DNA for the CDR3 is TGTGCCAGCAAAACGTGGGACAGTTATGGCTACACCTTC. As protein: CASKTWDSYGYTF.

To note about this clone: At one of its ends the junction is not consistent with the germline gene, which may arise from a read error. The CDR3 DNA follows: TGTGCCAGTAGTGCGACAGGGGGAGTCGGGGGCTACACCTTC. This sequence encodes CASSATGGVGGYTF. The rearrangement joins TRBV6-1 to TRBJ1-2, with 9 bases matching TRBD1. The CDR3 loop spans 14 amino acids. CDR1 and CDR2 from the germline V gene are MNHNS and SASEGT.

The rearrangement uses TRBV30 and TRBJ1-6; D not resolved. The V gene's germline CDR1 is GTSNPN and CDR2 SVGIG (reference sequence). The CDR3 has 13 amino acids. V was trimmed by 5 bases and J by 7 bases, leaving 12 bases between them. In nucleotides, the CDR3 is TGTGCCTGGGCAACCCACGGGAATTCACCCCTCCACTTT. The encoded protein is CAWATHGNSPLHF.

The gene calls are TRBV27 and TRBJ1-4; D may be TRBD1 (5 bases). The CDR3 extends over 15 amino acids. The V end was cut by 6 bases, the J end by 4 bases, with 15 bases between. The germline V gene encodes CDR1 MNHEY and CDR2 SMNVEV (reference sequence). In nucleotides, the CDR3 is TGTGCCAGCAGCGGGCGGGGGATCGGTAATGAAAAACTGTTTTTT. Translation: CASSGRGIGNEKLFF.

The chain carries TRBV19 and TRBJ1-1; D call uncertain. The CDR3 sequence is 16 residues long. V was trimmed by 8 bases and J by 1 base, leaving 20 bases between them. Germline CDR1 reads LNHDA; CDR2 reads SQIVND (reference sequence). The CDR3 nucleotides are TGTGCCAGTCTAAGCTCATCCTCCGGGGAGAACACTGAAGCTTTCTTT. This sequence encodes CASLSSSSGENTEAFF.

The chain employs TRBV28 and TRBJ1-2, with unresolved D. With 10 bases removed from V and 3 bases from J, the gap between germline ends came to 21 bases. The CDR3 contains 15 residues. Germline V gives CDR1 MDHEN, CDR2 SYDVKM. DNA for the CDR3: TGTGCCATCCAACCAACCCCCGACACGCACTATGGCTACACCTTC. Its translation is CAIQPTPDTHYGYTF.

The V gene is TRBV6-1, the J gene TRBJ1-4; perhaps TRBD1 as D (6 bases). Deletions cut 6 bases from V and 7 bases from J, with 15 bases between. The CDR3 is 14 residues long. Germline-derived CDR1 and CDR2 are MNHNS and SASEGT. CDR3 bases: TGTGCCAGCAGCTCGGGGGGCGGCGGTGAAAAACTGTTTTTT. This codes for CASSSGGGGEKLFF.

V usage is TRBV7-2 and J usage is TRBJ1-6; no reliable D call. The CDR3 has 13 residues. Looked up from germline, CDR1 is SGHTA and CDR2 is FQGNSA. Between the trimmed V and J ends, which lost 5 bases and 2 bases, there was a span of 4 bases. CDR3 coding DNA: TGTGCCAGCAGCCCTCCCTATAATTCACCCCTCCACTTT. Its protein is CASSPPYNSPLHF.

CDR3 amino acids: CAWSVLAANEKLFF. The CDR3 region has the DNA TGTGCCTGGAGTGTACTGGCAGCTAATGAAAAACTGTTTTTT. The genes are TRBV30 and TRBJ1-4; no definite D call. With 0 bases removed from V and 3 bases from J, the gap between germline ends came to 8 bases. Looked up from germline, CDR1 is GTSNPN and CDR2 is SVGIG (reference sequence). This CDR3 spans 14 amino acids. The full variable domain, its missing parts supplied by reference TRBV30 and TRBJ1-4, is SQTIHQWPATLVQPVGSPLSLECTVEGTSNPNLYWYRQAAGRGLQLLFYSVGIGQISSEVPQNLSASRPQDRQFILSSKKLLLSDSGFYLCAWSVLAANEKLFFGSGTQLSVL.